This T cell receptor (beta chain) derives from a study of blood T cell repertoires in COVID-19. As for the study in general: Samples came from the United States, Italy and Spain, spanning acute and convalescent COVID-19. T cells, B-cell-depleted T cells, or PBMCs provided the cDNA or gDNA that served as material.

The method was immunoSEQ multiplex PCR; TCRdb's version includes in-frame clones alone and lacks a portion of them. The sample carries around 250,000 clones, around 80% recorded once. The sample taken for sequencing was peripheral blood. The receptor was isolated from a man in his forties with active or convalescent COVID-19.

In nucleotides, the CDR3 is TGTGCCAGCAGCGCAACCGGCGAGCAGTACTTC. It is translated as CASSATGEQYF. The J gene is TRBJ2-7, the V gene TRBV9; no clear D gene. Trimming shortened V by 3 bases and J by 6 bases, and 7 bases separated the two germline ends. From germline, CDR1 is SGDLS and CDR2 YYNGEE. CDR3 length: 11 residues.